The clone carrying this T cell receptor beta chain was seen more than once but under ten times. Its antigen remains unidentified. These data come from a study of response to subunit inactivated influenza vaccine. The V segment lost 1 base and the J segment 1 base; nucleotides outside the gene matches: 9. This CDR3 has 19 residues. CDR1 is SGHAT, CDR2 FQDESV, per germline (reference sequence). Whole-study results and caveats: The authors suggested that few new T cells are recruited per seasonal influenza vaccination.

TCRdb called the RT-PCR reads again in MiXCR, with one record for every CDR3 protein. Of roughly 700,000 distinct CDR3 sequences in the sample, 11% to 15% were seen once. The chain couples TRBV11-1 to TRBJ1-5; TRBD1 agrees at 11 bases. This receptor was taken from a man over 45 who received an inactivated influenza vaccine. The starting material was PBMCs from blood, obtained 14 to 15 days before vaccination. In DNA, the CDR3 is TGTGCCAGCAGCTTAGTCGGGACAGGGGGTGTCGGGAGCAATCAGCCCCAGCATTTT. The encoded protein is CASSLVGTGGVGSNQPQHF.